These 5 T cell receptor beta chains were sequenced from one sample in a study of radiation and T cells in renal cell carcinoma. The assay was immunoSEQ multiplex PCR, and TCRdb's table has in-frame clones only and misses some. The sample consists of around 16,000 clones, approximately 58% of them appearing once. The treatment: treatment-naive control, cytoreductive nephrectomy. Sequencing used tumor tissue, obtained from a patient whose treatment was nephrectomy without radiotherapy. These receptors originate from a man in his forties with renal cell carcinoma.

The V and J genes are TRBV6-1 and TRBJ1-2; D is uncertain. V gave up 7 bases and J gave up 1 base, with 7 bases separating them. Germline CDR1 is MNHNS and CDR2 is SASEGT. The CDR3 length is 12 residues. CDR3 residues: CASTQFNYGYTF. CDR3 DNA: TGTGCCAGCACCCAATTTAACTATGGCTACACCTTC.

The chain couples TRBV7-6 to TRBJ2-3; D is ambiguous. Between the trimmed V and J ends, which lost 4 bases and 6 bases, there was a span of 8 bases. The CDR3 consists of 12 residues. Germline CDR1 is SGHVS and CDR2 is FNYEAQ. In DNA, the CDR3 is TGTGCCAGCAGCTGGGCCCGGGATACGCAGTATTTT. It encodes CASSWARDTQYF.

This chain connects TRBV5-1 to TRBJ2-3, with D perhaps matching TRBD1 (6 bases). The CDR3 contains 15 residues. The V gene's germline CDR1 is SGHRS and CDR2 YFSETQ. Between the trimmed V and J ends, which lost 4 bases and 3 bases, there was a span of 15 bases. The CDR3 sequence is CASSPRTASTDTQYF. The CDR3 DNA sequence: TGCGCCAGCAGCCCGAGGACAGCCTCTACAGATACGCAGTATTTT.

This chain links TRBV7-3 with TRBJ1-2; maybe TRBD1 (5 bases). The CDR3 has 12 residues. Germline values: CDR1 SGHTA, CDR2 FQGTGA. Trimming took off 5 bases at V and 8 bases at J, with 12 bases between the two ends. CDR3 nucleotides: TGTGCCAGCAGCCCCGGGGGTTGGGGCTACACCTTC. As protein: CASSPGGWGYTF. Combining the CDR3 with reference TRBV7-3 and TRBJ1-2 gives the whole variable domain GAGVSQTPSNKVTEKGKYVELRCDPISGHTALYWYRQSLGQGPEFLIYFQGTGAADDSGLPNDRFFAVRPEGSVSTLKIQRTERGDSAVYLCASSPGGWGYTFGSGTRLTVV.

In its sample, this clone was seen a few times. This chain joins TRBV10-3 and TRBJ2-3; 7 bases are shared with TRBD2. CDR3 length equals 16 residues. Germline values: CDR1 ENHRY, CDR2 SYGVKD. V lost 10 bases and J lost 0; bases outside the gene matches: 13. CDR3 in DNA: TGTGCCACGGGGGGAAGACAGCTCACTAGCACAGATACGCAGTATTTT. It is translated as CATGGRQLTSTDTQYF.